This T cell receptor beta chain emerged from a study of blood T cells in healthy people across ages. About the study: In model experiments, template switching was able to capture about one barcoded beta molecule for every two T cells that were present.

There are 14 residues in the CDR3. V was trimmed by 0 bases and J by 3 bases, leaving 6 bases between them. CDR1 SGHDN and CDR2 FVKESK come from the germline V gene. Concerning this clonotype itself: Its specificity is unknown.

Together with a sample-barcoded 5' primer, a J-beta primer mix was included in a second PCR lasting about 7 to 11 cycles. With 12 random nucleotides, a template-switch adaptor tagged each individual cDNA molecule. Every sample produced at least 2.5 million CDR3-containing paired-end reads. TCRdb reprocessed the 5' RACE reads with MiXCR, giving one entry per CDR3 protein. The sample records approximately 820,000 distinct CDR3 sequences, under 45% being singletons. Broader study findings: PBMC samples, being unsorted, prevented any conclusive comparison of naive and antigen-experienced cells.

The sequenced sample was blood. This sequence originates from a man aged 60 to 75 in good health. The V and J genes are TRBV14 and TRBJ2-1; the D is unclear. The CDR3 DNA sequence: TGTGCCAGCAGCCAAGACATTATCTACAATGAGCAGTTCTTC. Protein: CASSQDIIYNEQFF.